This TCR beta chain was found in a study of identical twins' blood T cells. Notes on the study in general: Twins shared about as many clonotypes as their cloneset sizes predicted.

This clonotype appeared many times. Its antigen is undetermined. Libraries were made from RNA as TCR cDNA, using a modified protocol. The authors' processing: Each donor had about 90,000 to nearly 500,000 clonotypes. TCRdb ran MiXCR on the 5' RACE reads and lists one entry per CDR3 protein. TCRdb assigned the V and J calls; the authors' analysis was not used. This sample has 350,000 to 400,000 distinct CDR3 sequences, with over 25% found just once. V was clipped by 3 bases and J by 1 base, with 12 bases between them. Germline CDR1 SGHAT, CDR2 FQNNGV. CDR3 length equals 15 residues. Sequencing was performed on PBMCs. The chain is built from TRBV11-2 and TRBJ1-1; a possible D gene is TRBD1 (6 bases). This receptor was obtained from a woman between 18 and 50 years old in good health. The CDR3 protein is CASSFFWGQNTEAFF. In DNA form, the CDR3 reads TGTGCCAGCAGCTTTTTTTGGGGACAGAACACTGAAGCTTTCTTT. Using reference TRBV11-2 and TRBJ1-1 for the parts outside the CDR3, the full variable domain is EAGVAQSPRYKIIEKRQSVAFWCNPISGHATLYWYQQILGQGPKLLIQFQNNGVVDDSQLPKDRFSAERLKGVDSTLKIQPAKLEDSAVYLCASSFFWGQNTEAFFGQGTRLTVV.